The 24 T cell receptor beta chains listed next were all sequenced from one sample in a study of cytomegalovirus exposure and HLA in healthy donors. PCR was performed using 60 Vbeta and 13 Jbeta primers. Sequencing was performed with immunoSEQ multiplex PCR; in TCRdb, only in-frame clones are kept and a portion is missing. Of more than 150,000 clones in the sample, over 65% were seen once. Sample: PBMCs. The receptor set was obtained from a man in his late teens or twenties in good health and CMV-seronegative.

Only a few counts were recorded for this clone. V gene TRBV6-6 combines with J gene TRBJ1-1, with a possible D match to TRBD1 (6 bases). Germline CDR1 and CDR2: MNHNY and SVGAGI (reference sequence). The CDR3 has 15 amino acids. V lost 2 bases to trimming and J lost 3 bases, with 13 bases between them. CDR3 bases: TGTGCCAGCAGTTACCCGCAGGGGAGGGACACTGAAGCTTTCTTT. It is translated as CASSYPQGRDTEAFF.

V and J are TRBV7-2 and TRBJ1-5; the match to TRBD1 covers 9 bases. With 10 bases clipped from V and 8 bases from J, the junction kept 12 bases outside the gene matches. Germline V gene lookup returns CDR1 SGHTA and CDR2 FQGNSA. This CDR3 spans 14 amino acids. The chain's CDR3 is CATSPRTGAKPQHF. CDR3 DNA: TGTGCCACCTCGCCCAGGACAGGGGCCAAGCCCCAGCATTTT.

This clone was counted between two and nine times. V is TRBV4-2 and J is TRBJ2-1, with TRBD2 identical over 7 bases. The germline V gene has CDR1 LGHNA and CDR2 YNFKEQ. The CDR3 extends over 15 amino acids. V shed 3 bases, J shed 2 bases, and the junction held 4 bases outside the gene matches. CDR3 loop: CASSHGLDPYNEQFF. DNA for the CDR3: TGTGCCAGCAGCCACGGACTAGACCCCTACAATGAGCAGTTCTTC.

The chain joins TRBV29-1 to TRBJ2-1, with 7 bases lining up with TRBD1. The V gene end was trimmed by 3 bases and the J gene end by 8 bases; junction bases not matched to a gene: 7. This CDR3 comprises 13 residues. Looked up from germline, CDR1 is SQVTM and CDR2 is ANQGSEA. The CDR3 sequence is CSVDTGVRDEQFF. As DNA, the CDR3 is TGCAGCGTTGACACAGGGGTTCGTGATGAGCAGTTCTTC.

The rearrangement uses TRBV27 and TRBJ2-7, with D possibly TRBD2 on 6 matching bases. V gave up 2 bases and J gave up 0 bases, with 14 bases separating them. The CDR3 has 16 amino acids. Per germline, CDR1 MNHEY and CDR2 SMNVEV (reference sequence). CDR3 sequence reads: CASSLSRAGSSYEQYF. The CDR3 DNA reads TGTGCCAGCAGTTTAAGTAGGGCGGGAAGCTCCTACGAGCAGTACTTC.

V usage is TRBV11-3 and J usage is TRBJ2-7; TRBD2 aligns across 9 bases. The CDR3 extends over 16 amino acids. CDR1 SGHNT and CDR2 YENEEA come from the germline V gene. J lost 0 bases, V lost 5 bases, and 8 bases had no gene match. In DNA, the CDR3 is TGTGCCAGCAGCCCGGATGGACTAGCGTTCTCCTACGAGCAGTACTTC. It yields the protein CASSPDGLAFSYEQYF. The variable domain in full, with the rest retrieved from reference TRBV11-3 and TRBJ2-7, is EAGVVQSPRYKIIEKKQPVAFWCNPISGHNTLYWYLQNLGQGPELLIRYENEEAVDDSQLPKDRFSAERLKGVDSTLKIQPAELGDSAVYLCASSPDGLAFSYEQYFGPGTRLTVT.

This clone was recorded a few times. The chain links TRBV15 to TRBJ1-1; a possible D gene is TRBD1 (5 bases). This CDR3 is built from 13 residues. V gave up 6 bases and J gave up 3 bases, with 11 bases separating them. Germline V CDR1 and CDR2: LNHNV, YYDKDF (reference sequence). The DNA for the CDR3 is TGTGCCACCAGTTTCAGGGATGACACTGAAGCTTTCTTT. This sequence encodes CATSFRDDTEAFF.

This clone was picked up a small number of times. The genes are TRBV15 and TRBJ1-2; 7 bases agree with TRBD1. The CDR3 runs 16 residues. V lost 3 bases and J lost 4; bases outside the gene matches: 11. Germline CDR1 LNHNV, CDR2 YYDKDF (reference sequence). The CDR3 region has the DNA TGTGCCACCAGCAGTATCTACAGGGGAAATTTCTATGGCTACACCTTC. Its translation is CATSSIYRGNFYGYTF.

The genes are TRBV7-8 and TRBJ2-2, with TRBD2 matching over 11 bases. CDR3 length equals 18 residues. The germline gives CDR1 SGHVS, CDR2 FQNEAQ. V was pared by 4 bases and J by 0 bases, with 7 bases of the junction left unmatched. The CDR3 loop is CASSSHRGLAANTGELFF. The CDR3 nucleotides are TGTGCCAGCAGCTCCCACCGGGGACTAGCGGCGAACACCGGGGAGCTGTTTTTT. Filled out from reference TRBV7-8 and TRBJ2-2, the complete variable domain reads GAGVSQSPRYKVAKRGQDVALRCDPISGHVSLFWYQQALGQGPEFLTYFQNEAQLDKSGLPSDRFFAERPEGSVSTLKIQRTQQEDSAVYLCASSSHRGLAANTGELFFGEGSRLTVL.

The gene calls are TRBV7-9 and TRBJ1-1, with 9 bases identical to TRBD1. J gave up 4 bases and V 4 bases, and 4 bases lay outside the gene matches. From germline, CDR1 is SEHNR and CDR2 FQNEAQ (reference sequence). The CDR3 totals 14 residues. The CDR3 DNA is TGTGCCAGCAGCTCGGGACAGGGTAGCACTGAAGCTTTCTTT. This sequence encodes CASSSGQGSTEAFF.

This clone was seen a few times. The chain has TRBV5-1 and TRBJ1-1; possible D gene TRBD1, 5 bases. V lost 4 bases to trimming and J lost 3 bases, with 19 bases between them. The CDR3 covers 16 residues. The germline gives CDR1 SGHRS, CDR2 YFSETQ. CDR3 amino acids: CASSLRRRQLHTEAFF. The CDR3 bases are TGCGCCAGCAGCCTAAGGAGAAGACAGCTCCACACTGAAGCTTTCTTT.

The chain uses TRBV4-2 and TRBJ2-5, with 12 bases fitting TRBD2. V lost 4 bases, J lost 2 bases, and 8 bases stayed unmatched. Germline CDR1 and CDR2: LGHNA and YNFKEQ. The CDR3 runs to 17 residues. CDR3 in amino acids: CASSPRLAGGPQETQYF. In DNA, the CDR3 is TGTGCCAGCAGCCCCAGGCTAGCGGGGGGGCCGCAAGAGACCCAGTACTTC.

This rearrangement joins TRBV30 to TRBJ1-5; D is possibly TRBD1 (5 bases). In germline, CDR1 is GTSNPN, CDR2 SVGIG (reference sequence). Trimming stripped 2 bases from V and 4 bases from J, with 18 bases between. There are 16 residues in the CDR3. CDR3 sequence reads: CAWSPGGVYGNQPQHF. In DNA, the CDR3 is TGTGCCTGGAGTCCAGGAGGGGTTTATGGTAATCAGCCCCAGCATTTT.

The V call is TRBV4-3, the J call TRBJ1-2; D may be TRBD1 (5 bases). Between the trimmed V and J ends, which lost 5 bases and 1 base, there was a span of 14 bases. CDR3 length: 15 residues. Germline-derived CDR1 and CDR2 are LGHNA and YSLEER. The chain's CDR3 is CASSIRQTINYGYTF. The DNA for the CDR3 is TGCGCCAGCAGCATCCGACAGACCATTAACTATGGCTACACCTTC.

The CDR3, as DNA: TGTGCCAGCAGCTTAGAGGACATTTCCTCTGGAAACACCATATATTTT. Translation: CASSLEDISSGNTIYF. The chain employs TRBV7-8 and TRBJ1-3, with TRBD1 as a possible D gene (5 bases). V was shortened by 1 base and J by 0 bases, with 10 bases between the two germline ends. In germline, CDR1 is SGHVS, CDR2 FQNEAQ. CDR3 length: 16 amino acids.

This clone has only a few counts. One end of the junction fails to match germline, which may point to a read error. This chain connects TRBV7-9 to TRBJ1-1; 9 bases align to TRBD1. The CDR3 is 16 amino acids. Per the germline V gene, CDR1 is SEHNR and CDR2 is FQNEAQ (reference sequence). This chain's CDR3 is CSSSSYRGPTNTEAFF. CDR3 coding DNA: TGTTCCAGCAGCTCATACAGGGGGCCAACAAACACTGAAGCTTTCTTT.

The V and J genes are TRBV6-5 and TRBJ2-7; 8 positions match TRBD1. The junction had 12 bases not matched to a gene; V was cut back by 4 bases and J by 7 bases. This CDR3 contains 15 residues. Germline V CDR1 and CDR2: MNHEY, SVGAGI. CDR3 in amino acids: CASSSTDRAIIEQYF. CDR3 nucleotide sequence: TGTGCCAGCAGTTCGACGGACAGGGCGATAATAGAGCAGTACTTC.

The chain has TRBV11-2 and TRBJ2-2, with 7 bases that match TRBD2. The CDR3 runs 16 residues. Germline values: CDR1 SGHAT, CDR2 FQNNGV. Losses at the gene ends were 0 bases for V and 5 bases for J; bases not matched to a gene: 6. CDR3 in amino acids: CASSLDRSSGTGELFF. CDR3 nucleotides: TGTGCCAGCAGCTTAGATCGTAGTAGCGGGACCGGGGAGCTGTTTTTT.

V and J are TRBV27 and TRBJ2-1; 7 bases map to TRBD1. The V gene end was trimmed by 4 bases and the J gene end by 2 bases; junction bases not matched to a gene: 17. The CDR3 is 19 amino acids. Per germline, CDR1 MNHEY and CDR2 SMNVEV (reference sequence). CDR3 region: CASSSSLHEQGLAYNEQFF. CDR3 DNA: TGTGCCAGCAGTTCATCACTGCATGAACAGGGGCTAGCCTACAATGAGCAGTTCTTC.

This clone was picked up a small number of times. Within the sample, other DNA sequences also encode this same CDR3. CDR3 residues: CASSVGGGANYGYTF. CDR3 nucleotides: TGTGCCAGCAGCGTAGGGGGGGGAGCTAACTATGGCTACACCTTC. The gene calls are TRBV9 and TRBJ1-2; maybe TRBD1 (5 bases). The CDR3 covers 15 residues. Trimming stripped 0 bases from V and 0 bases from J, with 9 bases between. CDR1 is SGDLS, CDR2 YYNGEE, per germline.

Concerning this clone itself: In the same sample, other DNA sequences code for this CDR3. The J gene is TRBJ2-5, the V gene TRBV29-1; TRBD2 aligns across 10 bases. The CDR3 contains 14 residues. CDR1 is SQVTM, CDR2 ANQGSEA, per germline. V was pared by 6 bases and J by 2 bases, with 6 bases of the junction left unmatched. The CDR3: CSVGLAGGQETQYF. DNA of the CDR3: TGCAGCGTCGGGTTAGCGGGAGGACAAGAGACCCAGTACTTC.

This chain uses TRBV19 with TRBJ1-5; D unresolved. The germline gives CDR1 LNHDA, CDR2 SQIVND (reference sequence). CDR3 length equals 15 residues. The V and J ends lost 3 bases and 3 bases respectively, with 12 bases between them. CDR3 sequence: CASSILRGPNQPQHF. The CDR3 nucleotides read TGTGCCAGTAGTATCTTACGAGGGCCCAATCAGCCCCAGCATTTT.

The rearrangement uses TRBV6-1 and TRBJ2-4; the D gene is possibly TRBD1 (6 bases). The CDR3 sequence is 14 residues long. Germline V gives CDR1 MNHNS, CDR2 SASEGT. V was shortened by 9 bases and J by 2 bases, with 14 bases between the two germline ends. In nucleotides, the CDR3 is TGTGCCAGTCAGGACAGAGACCCCAAAAACATTCAGTACTTC. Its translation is CASQDRDPKNIQYF.

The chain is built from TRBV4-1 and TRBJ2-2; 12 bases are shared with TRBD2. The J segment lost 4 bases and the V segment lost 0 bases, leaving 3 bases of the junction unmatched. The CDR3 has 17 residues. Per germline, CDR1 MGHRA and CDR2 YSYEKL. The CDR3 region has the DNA TGCGCCAGCAGCCAAGATCCTAGCGGGAGGGCCACCGGGGAGCTGTTTTTT. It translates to CASSQDPSGRATGELFF.